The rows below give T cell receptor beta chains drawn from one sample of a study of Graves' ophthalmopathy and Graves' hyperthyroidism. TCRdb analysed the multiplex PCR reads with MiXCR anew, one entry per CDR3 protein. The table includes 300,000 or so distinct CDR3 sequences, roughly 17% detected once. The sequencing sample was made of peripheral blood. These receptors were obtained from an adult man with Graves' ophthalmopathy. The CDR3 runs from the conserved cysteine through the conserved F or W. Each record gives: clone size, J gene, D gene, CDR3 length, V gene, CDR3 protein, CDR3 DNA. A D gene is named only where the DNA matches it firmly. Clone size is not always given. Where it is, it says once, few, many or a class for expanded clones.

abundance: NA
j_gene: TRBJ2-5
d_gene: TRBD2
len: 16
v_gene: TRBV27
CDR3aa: CASSAVIAGDQETQYF
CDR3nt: TGTGCCAGCAGCGCGGTGATAGCGGGAGACCAAGAGACCCAGTACTTC

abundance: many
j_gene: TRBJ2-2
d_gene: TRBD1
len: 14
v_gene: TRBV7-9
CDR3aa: CANSGTGNTGELFF
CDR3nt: TGTGCCAACTCCGGGACAGGGAACACCGGGGAGCTGTTTTTT

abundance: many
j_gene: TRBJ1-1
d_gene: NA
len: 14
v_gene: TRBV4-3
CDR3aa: CASSQERWNTEAFF
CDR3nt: TGCGCCAGCAGCCAAGAAAGGTGGAACACTGAAGCTTTCTTT

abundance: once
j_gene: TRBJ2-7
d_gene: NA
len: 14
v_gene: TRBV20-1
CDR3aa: CSAETDSNSYEQYF
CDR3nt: TGCAGTGCCGAAACGGACTCAAACTCCTACGAGCAGTACTTC

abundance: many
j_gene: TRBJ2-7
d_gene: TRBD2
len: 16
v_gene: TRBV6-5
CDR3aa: CASSYRVRGLSYEQYF
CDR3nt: TGTGCCAGCAGTTACCGCGTACGGGGACTATCCTACGAGCAGTACTTC

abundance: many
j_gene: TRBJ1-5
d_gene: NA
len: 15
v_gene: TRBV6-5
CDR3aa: CASSYSDHSSQPQHF
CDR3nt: TGTGCCAGCAGTTACTCGGACCACTCATCTCAGCCCCAGCATTTT

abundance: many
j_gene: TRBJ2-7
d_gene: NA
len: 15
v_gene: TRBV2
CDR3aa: CASSEVRTPSYEQYF
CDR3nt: TGTGCCAGCAGTGAAGTGCGGACCCCCTCCTACGAGCAGTACTTC

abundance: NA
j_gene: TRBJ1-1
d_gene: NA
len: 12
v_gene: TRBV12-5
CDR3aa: CASGLSLAEAFF
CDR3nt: TGTGCTAGTGGTTTGAGTTTGGCTGAAGCTTTCTTT

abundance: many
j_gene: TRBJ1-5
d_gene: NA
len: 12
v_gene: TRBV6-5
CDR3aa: CASTDGNQPQHF
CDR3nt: TGTGCCAGCACAGACGGCAATCAGCCCCAGCATTTT

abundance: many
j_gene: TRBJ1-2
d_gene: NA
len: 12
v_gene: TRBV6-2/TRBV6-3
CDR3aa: CASRPDSYGYTF
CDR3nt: TGTGCCAGCAGGCCCGACAGCTATGGCTACACCTTC

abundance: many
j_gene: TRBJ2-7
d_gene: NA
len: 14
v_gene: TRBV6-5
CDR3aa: CASSYYAGNYEQYF
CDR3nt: TGTGCCAGCAGTTACTATGCAGGCAACTACGAGCAGTACTTC

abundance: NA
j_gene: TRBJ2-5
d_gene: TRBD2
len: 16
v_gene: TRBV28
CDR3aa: CASSLTSGRGTETQYF
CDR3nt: TGTGCCAGCAGTTTGACTAGCGGGAGAGGGACGGAGACCCAGTACTTC

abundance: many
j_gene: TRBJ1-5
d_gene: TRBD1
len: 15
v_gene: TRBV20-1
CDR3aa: CSAREDRGQAQPQHF
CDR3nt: TGCAGTGCTAGAGAGGACAGGGGGCAGGCTCAGCCCCAGCATTTT

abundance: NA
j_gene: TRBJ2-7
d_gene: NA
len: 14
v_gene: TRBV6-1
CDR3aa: CASWIARLPYEQYF
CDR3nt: TGTGCCAGCTGGATCGCGCGGCTACCCTACGAGCAGTACTTC

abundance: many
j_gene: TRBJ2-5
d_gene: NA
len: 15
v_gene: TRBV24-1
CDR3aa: CATSDPGRNQETQYF
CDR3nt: TGTGCCACCAGTGATCCGGGACGGAACCAAGAGACCCAGTACTTC

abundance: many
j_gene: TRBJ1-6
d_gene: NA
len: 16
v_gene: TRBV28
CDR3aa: CASKEDRARFSSPLHF
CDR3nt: TGTGCCAGCAAGGAGGACAGAGCCCGCTTTTCCTCACCCCTCCACTTT

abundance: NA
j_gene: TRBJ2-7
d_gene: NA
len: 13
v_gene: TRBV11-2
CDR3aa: CASSLVRGGEQYF
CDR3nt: TGTGCCAGCAGCTTAGTTCGAGGTGGCGAGCAGTACTTC

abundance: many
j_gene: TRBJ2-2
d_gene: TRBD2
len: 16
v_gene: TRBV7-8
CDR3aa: CASSILAGAGTGELFF
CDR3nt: TGTGCCAGCAGCATACTAGCGGGGGCAGGTACCGGGGAGCTGTTTTTT

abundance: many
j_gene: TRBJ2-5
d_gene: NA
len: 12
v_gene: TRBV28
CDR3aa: CASNLVGKTQYF
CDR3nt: TGTGCCAGCAATTTAGTGGGAAAGACCCAGTACTTC

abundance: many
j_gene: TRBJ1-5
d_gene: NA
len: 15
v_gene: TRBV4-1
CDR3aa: CASSQRWGGNQPQHF
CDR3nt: TGCGCCAGCAGCCAAAGATGGGGAGGGAATCAGCCCCAGCATTTT

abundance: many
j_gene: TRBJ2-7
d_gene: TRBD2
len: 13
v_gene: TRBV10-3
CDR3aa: CAISSGELYEQYF
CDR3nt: TGTGCCATCAGCAGCGGGGAATTATACGAGCAGTACTTC

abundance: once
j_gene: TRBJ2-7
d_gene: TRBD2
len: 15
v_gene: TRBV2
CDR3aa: CASSRPVLAAYEQSF
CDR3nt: TGTGCCAGCAGTCGTCCGGTACTAGCGGCCTACGAGCAGTCCTTC

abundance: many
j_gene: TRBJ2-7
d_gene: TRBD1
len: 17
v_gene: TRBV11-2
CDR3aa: CASSTGTGGARSYEQYF
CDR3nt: TGTGCCAGCAGCACCGGGACAGGGGGCGCCAGGAGCTACGAGCAGTACTTC

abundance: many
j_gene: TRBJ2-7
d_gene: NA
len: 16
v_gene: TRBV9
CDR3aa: CASSVNPTAASYEQYF
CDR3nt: TGTGCCAGCAGCGTAAACCCAACCGCTGCCTCCTACGAGCAGTACTTC

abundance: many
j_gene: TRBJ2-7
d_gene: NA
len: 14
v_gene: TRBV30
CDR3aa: CAWSVKGFYYEQYF
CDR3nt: TGTGCCTGGAGTGTAAAGGGGTTTTACTACGAGCAGTACTTC

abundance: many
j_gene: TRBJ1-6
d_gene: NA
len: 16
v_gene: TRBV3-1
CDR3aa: CASSPLGQGIGSPLHF
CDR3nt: TGTGCCAGCAGTCCCTTAGGTCAGGGGATAGGGTCACCCCTCCACTTT